This T cell receptor beta chain was obtained from a study of long-term antiretroviral therapy in people with HIV. Study-wide background: Specimens dating back about a decade before the 2015 immediate-ART recommendation are the oldest included.

Germline loops: CDR1 MNHEY, CDR2 SMNVEV (reference sequence). CDR3 length: 16 amino acids. V lost 3 bases, J lost 4 bases, and 10 bases stayed unmatched. The libraries were made with immunoSEQ v3.0 at survey level. This table comes from immunoSEQ multiplex PCR, and its TCRdb copy is limited to in-frame clones, with some not included. The sample has 30,000 to 40,000 clones; 83% are singletons. The sample in question was unsorted PBMCs, obtained 0.4 years before starting antiretroviral therapy. This receptor was obtained from a man aged 18 to 30 with HIV. The chain uses TRBV27 and TRBJ1-1, with 8 bases matching TRBD1. CDR3 nucleotides: TGTGCCAGCAGTTTCCGTGGGCAGGGGGCAGGCACTGAAGCTTTCTTT. It codes for CASSFRGQGAGTEAFF.